The sample holds one count of the clone carrying this TCR beta chain. Its antigen remains unknown. The entry originates in a study of CD8+ T cells in alopecia areata. This CDR3 is 17 amino acids long. Losses at the gene ends were 0 bases for V and 2 bases for J; bases not matched to a gene: 11. In germline, CDR1 is SQVTM, CDR2 ANQGSEA. cDNA prepared by RNA extraction and subsequent reverse transcription served as the template for sequencing. Method: immunoSEQ multiplex PCR; TCRdb's copy keeps in-frame clones and lacks some. The sample contains 120,000 or so clones, 47% of which appear only once. Notes on the study in general: Scalp sequencing captures resident alphabeta T cells of normal skin too. Higher clonality and more expanded CD8+ clones appeared in lesional than normal scalp. Patients shared TCRs less clearly than mice did, possibly for HLA-related reasons.

V is TRBV29-1 and J is TRBJ2-7; 9 positions agree with TRBD2. The sequenced material came from NKG2D-low CD8+ T cells sorted from blood. The TCR was taken from a human donor with alopecia areata. This CDR3 reads CSVEDPEISGSTYEQYF. For the CDR3, the DNA is TGCAGCGTTGAAGATCCGGAAATTAGCGGGAGTACCTACGAGCAGTACTTC.